This entry concerns a single T cell receptor (beta chain). The clone's antigen remains unknown. No base qualities exist here, and no much larger clone lies one base off it. The identical CDR3 is also encoded by other nucleotide sequences in the sample. This specimen comes from a study of OX40 agonist ivuxolimab in advanced cancers. Looking at the study overall: Ivuxolimab was an agonistic, fully human IgG2 monoclonal antibody directed against OX40 (CD134), a costimulatory receptor. Partial responses were achieved by three dose-escalation patients, of whom one had hepatocellular carcinoma and two had cutaneous melanoma. Of the roughly 52 dose-escalation patients, hepatocellular carcinoma was present in approximately 20, melanoma in around 15, renal cell carcinoma in 9 and head and neck cancer in 9. The monotherapy dose-escalation portion (N ≈ 52 patients) of the phase I ivuxolimab trial is reported in the paper. Intravenous ivuxolimab was administered to patients every 2 weeks at six dose levels: 0.01, 0.1, 0.3, 1.5, 3 and 10 mg/kg. In the dose-escalation cohort, more than 80% of patients were male, and the mean age was 60 years with a range of roughly 23 to 79. Patients were allowed to have had prior anti-PD-1, anti-PD-L1 or anti-CTLA-4 therapy, and around 37% of the dose-escalation patients had previously received checkpoint inhibitors. Peripheral TCRbeta sequencing was intended to test whether TCR sequence diversity was altered and clonal T-cell expansion was caused by ivuxolimab. Overall study outcomes, separate from this receptor: After ivuxolimab, expanded clones were on average more numerous among CD8+ T cells than among CD4+ T cells. Low levels of normalized T-cell clonal expansion were also seen in some patients who did not respond. The antigen specificity of the peripheral T cells that underwent clonal expansion was not determined. At doses of 0.1 to 3.0 mg/kg, clonal expansion of both CD4+ and CD8+ T cells in blood was seen between baseline and week 6. In the 0.1-3.0 mg/kg groups, partial responders were among the patients with the lowest normalized peripheral clonal expansion, particularly in CD8+ T cells.

For sequencing of the TCRbeta CDR3 region, genomic DNA was extracted from the sorted cells. The immunoSEQ Assay was used to sequence the TCRbeta CDR3 regions. The source is immuneACCESS, and TCRdb retained only in-frame sequences with V and J called. Part of the clones is not carried over; for the studies checked, unresolved V genes explain less than half of this, and the remainder is unexplained. This sample lists about 64,000 clones; approximately 86% were detected once. The ten largest clones take up 2.8% of the sample. The trial excluded patients who had a history of autoimmune disease or were on systemic immunosuppression. Peripheral blood for TCR sequencing was drawn from every dose cohort at baseline, at cycle 4 day 1 and at cycle 7 day 1. Samples were obtained from an open-label, multicenter, first-in-human phase I dose-escalation trial of ivuxolimab. Adults with locally advanced or metastatic melanoma, renal cell, hepatocellular, or head and neck squamous cell carcinoma were enrolled in the trial. Before TCR sequencing, CD4+ and CD8+ T cells were separately sorted from peripheral blood.

The input for sequencing was CD4+ or CD8+ T cells sorted from blood, taken in a trial of the OX40 agonist ivuxolimab. The source of this sequence is an adult with an advanced solid tumor such as melanoma, head and neck, liver or kidney cancer.

This receptor carries the CDR3 CASSFSGSGETQYF. In nucleotides, the sequence is TGTGCCAGCAGCTTTAGCGGGAGTGGAGAGACCCAGTACTTC. The rearranged segments are TRBV5-6 and TRBJ2-5, with 9 bases in between that match TRBD2. For this chain, trimming is 2 bases at the V end and 4 bases at the J end, and the number of junction bases without a gene match is 3. From cysteine to phenylalanine, the CDR3 is 14 amino acids long. Kept here is only the CDR3 DNA, which spans 42 bases and is read in frame from base 1. Looking up the germline V gene yields CDR1 SGHDT and CDR2 YYEEEE.